This entry lists 11 T cell receptor beta chains sequenced from one sample in a study of cytomegalovirus exposure and HLA in healthy donors. Both 60 Vbeta primers and 13 Jbeta primers went into the PCR. TCRdb keeps only in-frame clones here, not all; method: immunoSEQ multiplex PCR. The sample contains some 55,000 clones, 70% to 85% of which appear only once. The sequenced material came from PBMCs. These receptors came from a middle-aged man in good health and CMV-seronegative.

The chain uses TRBV15 and TRBJ1-4; D remains unclear. The CDR3 runs 14 residues. V was clipped by 1 base and J by 8 bases, with 11 bases between them. Germline loops: CDR1 LNHNV, CDR2 YYDKDF (reference sequence). The CDR3 DNA sequence: TGTGCCACCAGCAGAGGCCCGCCCGGGGAAAAACTGTTTTTT. Translating gives CATSRGPPGEKLFF.

This rearrangement joins TRBV6-5 to TRBJ2-5; 10 bases line up with TRBD2. The trim removed 4 bases at V and 3 bases at J, leaving 5 bases unmatched. CDR3 length equals 15 residues. CDR1 and CDR2 (germline): MNHEY, SVGAGI. The CDR3 loop is CASSFERGGKETQYF. The CDR3 DNA reads TGTGCCAGCAGTTTCGAGCGGGGGGGCAAAGAGACCCAGTACTTC.

The chain couples TRBV5-1 to TRBJ2-1; TRBD1 agrees at 12 bases. Germline V gives CDR1 SGHRS, CDR2 YFSETQ. CDR3 length: 18 residues. The J segment lost 0 bases and the V segment lost 4 bases, leaving 8 bases of the junction unmatched. CDR3 in amino acids: CASSPQPGQGASYNEQFF. CDR3 nucleotide sequence: TGCGCCAGCAGCCCTCAACCGGGACAGGGGGCCTCCTACAATGAGCAGTTCTTC. Full variable domain (remainder filled in from reference TRBV5-1 and TRBJ2-1): KAGVTQTPRYLIKTRGQQVTLSCSPISGHRSVSWYQQTPGQGLQFLFEYFSETQRNKGNFPGRFSGRQFSNSRSEMNVSTLELGDSALYLCASSPQPGQGASYNEQFFGPGTRLTVL.

The V and J genes are TRBV7-9 and TRBJ1-6; 9 bases are a match to TRBD1. The V gene end was trimmed by 4 bases and the J gene end by 14 bases; junction bases not matched to a gene: 12. Germline assignment: CDR1 SEHNR and CDR2 FQNEAQ (reference sequence). The CDR3 has 15 residues. The CDR3 region is CASSSGGQGGSALHF. In nucleotides, the CDR3 is TGTGCCAGCAGCTCCGGGGGACAGGGTGGATCCGCCCTCCACTTT.

The table lists this clone with a count of one. This chain links TRBV7-2 with TRBJ2-2, with a weak D call TRBD1 (5 bases). The V end lost 6 bases, the J end lost 1 base, and 9 bases lay between the germline ends. CDR3 length: 14 residues. CDR1 SGHTA and CDR2 FQGNSA come from the germline V gene. CDR3 nucleotide sequence: TGTGCCAGCAGTCCAGACAGGAACACCGGGGAGCTGTTTTTT. Translation: CASSPDRNTGELFF.

This clone was counted a single time. The chain employs TRBV23-1 and TRBJ1-4; 8 bases are shared with TRBD1. TRBV23-1 is identified as an open reading frame with a role that is uncertain. V was pared by 3 bases and J by 0 bases, with 9 bases of the junction left unmatched. CDR3 length equals 18 residues. CDR3 protein: CASSHFGRGLATNEKLFF. The CDR3 DNA reads TGCGCCAGCAGTCACTTTGGCAGGGGGCTGGCAACTAATGAAAAACTGTTTTTT.

The V and J genes are TRBV28 and TRBJ2-1, with 12 nucleotides matching TRBD2. The CDR3 length is 14 residues. V was clipped by 4 bases and J by 12 bases; unmatched bases: 7. The germline V gene has CDR1 MDHEN and CDR2 SYDVKM. CDR3 loop: CASSSSGGAPRQFF. CDR3 nucleotide sequence: TGTGCCAGCAGTTCTAGCGGGGGGGCCCCTCGGCAGTTCTTC.

This clone showed up just once. The chain links TRBV10-1 to TRBJ2-2; no clear D gene. Trimming stripped 2 bases from V and 6 bases from J, with 10 bases between. The CDR3 runs to 14 residues. Germline CDR1 and CDR2: WNHNN and SYGVQD (reference sequence). In DNA form, the CDR3 reads TGCGCCAGCAGTGAGGGTCGGGTTGCCGGGGAGCTGTTTTTT. It codes for CASSEGRVAGELFF.

This chain links TRBV5-1 with TRBJ2-3; perhaps TRBD2 as D (5 bases). Trimming took 0 bases from V and 0 from J, leaving 8 bases between them. CDR1 and CDR2 from the germline V gene are SGHRS and YFSETQ. The CDR3 is 15 residues long. The CDR3, as DNA: TGCGCCAGCAGCTTGGTGGGAGCGAGCACAGATACGCAGTATTTT. Translating gives CASSLVGASTDTQYF.

The CDR3 region has the DNA TGTGCCAGCAGTTACAAGGGGTTCGACTATGGCTACACCTTC. Residues: CASSYKGFDYGYTF. The V gene is TRBV6-5, the J gene TRBJ1-2; perhaps TRBD1 as D (5 bases). Trimming took off 2 bases at V and 3 bases at J, with 10 bases between the two ends. Germline loops: CDR1 MNHEY, CDR2 SVGAGI. CDR3 length equals 14 residues.

J is TRBJ1-2 and V is TRBV4-1, with a tentative D call TRBD1 (6 bases). The CDR3 totals 14 residues. CDR1 and CDR2 from the germline V gene are MGHRA and YSYEKL. Trimming took off 3 bases at V and 3 bases at J, with 11 bases between the two ends. The CDR3 nucleotides read TGCGCCAGCAGCCACCACAGGGCGTACTATGGCTACACCTTC. Amino acid sequence: CASSHHRAYYGYTF.